This T cell receptor (beta chain) was observed in a study of T cells after yellow fever vaccination. Study information: The fractions with low cell numbers were processed using SMART-Seq v4 Ultra Low Input.

TCRdb fed the 5' RACE reads into MiXCR, producing one record per CDR3 protein. The table records about 320,000 distinct CDR3 sequences, about 10% of them present only once. Germline assignment: CDR1 LGHDT and CDR2 YNNKEL (reference sequence). The CDR3 consists of 14 residues. V was shortened by 8 bases and J by 0 bases, with 11 bases between the two germline ends. The receptor's source is a man aged 18-30 years who received the YFV17D yellow fever vaccine. This specimen was CD4+ T cells sorted from PBMCs, taken 45 days after the yellow fever booster vaccination. The chain recombines TRBV3-1 with TRBJ1-3, with D hard to call. CDR3 nucleotide sequence: TGTGCCAGCTCCCCGTCCCACTCTGGAAACACCATATATTTT. It yields the protein CASSPSHSGNTIYF.